This entry describes one T cell receptor (beta chain). Antigen unknown. Trimming cost V 5 bases and J 9 bases, with 13 bases left between them. The germline V gene encodes CDR1 SQVTM and CDR2 ANQGSEA. The CDR3 runs to 11 residues. This sample is part of a study of CD8+ T cells in alopecia areata. Extracted RNA was reverse transcribed, and the resulting cDNA served as sequencing template. Some clones are missing from TCRdb's copy, which holds only in-frame ones; the method was immunoSEQ multiplex PCR. The table records 160,000 or so clones, approximately 65% of them present only once. Study-level points and caveats: Numerous expanded lesional clones remained in scalp and blood during tofacitinib.

The treatment: oral pan-JAK inhibitor, 5-10 mg twice daily. The receptor was derived from a human donor with alopecia areata. The rearrangement uses TRBV29-1 and TRBJ1-2; no reliable D call. Sequencing was performed on CD4+ T cells sorted from blood, taken at week 4, from a patient treated with tofacitinib. This CDR3 is CSVRAGRRYTF. Here the CDR3 DNA reads TGCAGCGTTAGGGCAGGACGGCGCTACACCTTC.